This T cell receptor (beta chain) came from a study of naive and memory T cell subsets. A UMI-containing oligonucleotide was joined by 3' ligation to the TCR cDNA template. Adult healthy volunteers gave 2.5 ml peripheral blood for whole-blood RNA. Ligated cDNA underwent four rounds of PCR with nested alpha and beta constant region primers and SP2. MiXCR was run by TCRdb on the 5' RACE reads, yielding one entry per CDR3 protein. The repertoire consists of roughly 62,000 distinct CDR3 sequences, with approximately 7.2% occurring once and the leading ten covering around 10%. This clonotype was recorded many times. The V end was cut by 6 bases, the J end by 0 bases, with 13 bases between. Germline CDR1 WNHNN, CDR2 SYGVQD (reference sequence). The CDR3 loop spans 15 amino acids.

This rearrangement joins TRBV10-1 to TRBJ2-3; D possibly corresponds to TRBD2 (5 bases). The clonotype comes from a male donor in good health. The CDR3 region has the DNA TGCGCCAGCAGCGGTCGAGGGTATAGCACAGATACGCAGTATTTT. Translation: CASSGRGYSTDTQYF.